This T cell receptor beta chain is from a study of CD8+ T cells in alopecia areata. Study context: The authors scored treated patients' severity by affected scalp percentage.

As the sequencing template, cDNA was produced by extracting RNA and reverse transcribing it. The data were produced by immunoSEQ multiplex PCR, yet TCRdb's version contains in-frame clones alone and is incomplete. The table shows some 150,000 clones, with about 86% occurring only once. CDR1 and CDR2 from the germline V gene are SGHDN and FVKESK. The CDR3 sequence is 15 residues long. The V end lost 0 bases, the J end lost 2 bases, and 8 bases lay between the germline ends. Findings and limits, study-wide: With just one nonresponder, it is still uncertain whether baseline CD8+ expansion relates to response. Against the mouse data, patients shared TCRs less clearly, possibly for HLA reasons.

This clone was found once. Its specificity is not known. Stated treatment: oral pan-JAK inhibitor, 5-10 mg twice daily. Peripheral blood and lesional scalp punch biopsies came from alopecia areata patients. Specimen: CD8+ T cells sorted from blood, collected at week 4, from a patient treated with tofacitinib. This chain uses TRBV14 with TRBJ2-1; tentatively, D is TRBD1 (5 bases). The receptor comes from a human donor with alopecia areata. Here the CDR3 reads CASSQDQGPYNEQFF. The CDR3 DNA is TGTGCCAGCAGCCAAGATCAGGGTCCCTACAATGAGCAGTTCTTC.